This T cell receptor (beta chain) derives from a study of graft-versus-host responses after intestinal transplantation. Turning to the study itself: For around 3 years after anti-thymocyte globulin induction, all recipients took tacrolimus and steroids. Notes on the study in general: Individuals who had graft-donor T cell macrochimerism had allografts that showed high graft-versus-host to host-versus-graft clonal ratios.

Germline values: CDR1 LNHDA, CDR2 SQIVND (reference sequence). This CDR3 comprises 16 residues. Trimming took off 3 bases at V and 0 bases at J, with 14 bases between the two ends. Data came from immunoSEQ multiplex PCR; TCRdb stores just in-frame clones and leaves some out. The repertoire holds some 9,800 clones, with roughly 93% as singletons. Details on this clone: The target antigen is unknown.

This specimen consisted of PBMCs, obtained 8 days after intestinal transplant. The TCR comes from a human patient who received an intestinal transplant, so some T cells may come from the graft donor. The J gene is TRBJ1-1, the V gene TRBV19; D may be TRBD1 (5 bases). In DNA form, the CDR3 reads TGTGCCAGTAGTATCGGTTCGGGACGCCTGAACACTGAAGCTTTCTTT. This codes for CASSIGSGRLNTEAFF. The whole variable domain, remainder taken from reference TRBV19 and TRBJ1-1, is DGGITQSPKYLFRKEGQNVTLSCEQNLNHDAMYWYRQDPGQGLRLIYYSQIVNDFQKGDIAEGYSVSREKKESFPLTVTSAQKNPTAFYLCASSIGSGRLNTEAFFGQGTRLTVV.